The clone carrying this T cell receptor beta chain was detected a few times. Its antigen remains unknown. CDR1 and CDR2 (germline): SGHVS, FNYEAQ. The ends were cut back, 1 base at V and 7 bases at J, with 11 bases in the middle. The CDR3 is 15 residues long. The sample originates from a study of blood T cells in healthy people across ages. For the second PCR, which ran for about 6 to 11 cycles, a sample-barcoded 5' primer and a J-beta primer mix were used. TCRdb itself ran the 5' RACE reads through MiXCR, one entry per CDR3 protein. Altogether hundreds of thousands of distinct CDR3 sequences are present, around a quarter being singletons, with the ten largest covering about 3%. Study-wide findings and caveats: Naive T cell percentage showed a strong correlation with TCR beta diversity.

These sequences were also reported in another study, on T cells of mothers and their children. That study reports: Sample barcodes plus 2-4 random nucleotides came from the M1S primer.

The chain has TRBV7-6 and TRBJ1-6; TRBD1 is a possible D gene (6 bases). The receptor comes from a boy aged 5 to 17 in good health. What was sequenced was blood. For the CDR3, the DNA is TGTGCCAGCAGCTTAGGGTGGACAGAAAATTCACCCCTCCACTTT. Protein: CASSLGWTENSPLHF.